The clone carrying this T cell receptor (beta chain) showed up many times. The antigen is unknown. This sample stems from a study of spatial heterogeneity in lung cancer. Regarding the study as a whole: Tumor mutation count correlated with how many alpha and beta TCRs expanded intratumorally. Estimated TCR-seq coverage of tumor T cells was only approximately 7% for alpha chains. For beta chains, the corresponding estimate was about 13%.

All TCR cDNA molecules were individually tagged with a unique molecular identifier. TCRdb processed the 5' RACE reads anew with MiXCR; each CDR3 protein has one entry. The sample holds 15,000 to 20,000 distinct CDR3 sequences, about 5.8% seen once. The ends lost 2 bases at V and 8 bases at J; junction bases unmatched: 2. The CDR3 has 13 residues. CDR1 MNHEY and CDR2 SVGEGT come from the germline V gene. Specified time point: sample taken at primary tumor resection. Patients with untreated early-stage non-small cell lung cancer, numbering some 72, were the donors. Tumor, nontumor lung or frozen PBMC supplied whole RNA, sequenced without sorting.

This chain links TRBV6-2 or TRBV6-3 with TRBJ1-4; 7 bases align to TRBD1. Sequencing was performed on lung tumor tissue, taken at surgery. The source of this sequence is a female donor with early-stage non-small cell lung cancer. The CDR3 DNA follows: TGTGCCAGCAGTTACAGGGGGCCGGAAAAACTGTTTTTT. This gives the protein CASSYRGPEKLFF.